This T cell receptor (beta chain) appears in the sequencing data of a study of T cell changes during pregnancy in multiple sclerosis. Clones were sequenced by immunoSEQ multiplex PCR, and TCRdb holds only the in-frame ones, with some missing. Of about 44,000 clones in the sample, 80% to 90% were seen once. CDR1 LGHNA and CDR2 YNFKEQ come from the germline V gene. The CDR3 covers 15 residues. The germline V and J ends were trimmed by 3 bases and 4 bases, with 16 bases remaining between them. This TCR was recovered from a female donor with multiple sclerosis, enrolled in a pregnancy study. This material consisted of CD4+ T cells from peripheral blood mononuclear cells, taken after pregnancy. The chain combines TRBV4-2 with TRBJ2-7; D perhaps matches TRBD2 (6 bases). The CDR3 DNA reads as TGTGCCAGCAGCCAGACAAAGCGGGTTGAGTACGAGCAGTACTTC. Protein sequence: CASSQTKRVEYEQYF.